The T cell receptor (beta chain) under discussion was sequenced for a study of T cell responses to AZD1222 COVID-19 vaccine. The CDR3 totals 14 residues. Between the trimmed V and J ends, which lost 5 bases and 0 bases, there was a span of 8 bases. The germline V gene has CDR1 SGHTA and CDR2 FQGNSA. As concerns this clone: Its antigen is not identified.

Sequencing used immunoSEQ multiplex PCR; TCRdb keeps in-frame clones, though not all of them. The top ten clones hold 5% to 5.5% of a sample with about 150,000 clones, roughly 86% of them seen once. Study-level findings and limits: Donors were largely white British and mainly female; clonal diversity was possibly underestimated.

The sequence was obtained from an adult who received the AZD1222 COVID-19 vaccine. Sequences were derived from peripheral blood, sampled 28 days after the second AZD1222 dose. This sequence joins TRBV7-2 and TRBJ1-3; D call uncertain. CDR3 protein: CASSPSSSGNTIYF. CDR3 nucleotides: TGTGCCAGCAGCCCGTCCTCCTCTGGAAACACCATATATTTT.